A single T cell receptor (beta chain) is shown here with its context. Its cognate antigen is unknown. The data were produced by immunoSEQ multiplex PCR, yet TCRdb's version contains in-frame clones alone and is incomplete. The repertoire holds about 120,000 clones, with about 93% as singletons. The CDR3 covers 15 residues. Trimming at V came to 0 bases and at J to 6 bases, leaving 7 bases not matched to a gene. Germline values: CDR1 SGHTA, CDR2 FQGTGA. This sample is part of a study of T cell responses to AZD1222 COVID-19 vaccine. Findings and caveats of the study: Of the AZD1222 recipients, only 5 to 7 were seropositive at baseline.

The V call is TRBV7-3, the J call TRBJ2-7, with 8 bases lining up with TRBD1. This material consisted of peripheral blood, taken 28 days after the second dose of the MenACWY control vaccine. The clonotype comes from an adult who received the MenACWY meningococcal vaccine as a control. For the CDR3, the DNA is TGTGCCAGCAGCTTAACCCGGACAGGGCCTATCGAGCAGTACTTC. It specifies CASSLTRTGPIEQYF. Drawing the rest from reference TRBV7-3 and TRBJ2-7, the complete variable domain is GAGVSQTPSNKVTEKGKYVELRCDPISGHTALYWYRQSLGQGPEFLIYFQGTGAADDSGLPNDRFFAVRPEGSVSTLKIQRTERGDSAVYLCASSLTRTGPIEQYFGPGTRLTVT.